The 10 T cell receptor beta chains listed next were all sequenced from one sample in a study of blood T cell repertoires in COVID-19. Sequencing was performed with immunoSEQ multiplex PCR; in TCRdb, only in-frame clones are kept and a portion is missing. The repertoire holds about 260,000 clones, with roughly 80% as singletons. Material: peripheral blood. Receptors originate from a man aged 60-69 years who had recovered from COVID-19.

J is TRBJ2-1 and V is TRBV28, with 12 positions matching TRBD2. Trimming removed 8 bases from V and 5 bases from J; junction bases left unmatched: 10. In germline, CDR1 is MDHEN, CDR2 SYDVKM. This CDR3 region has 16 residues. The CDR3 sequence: CASRHPSGGANNEQFF. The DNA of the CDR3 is TGTGCCAGCCGCCATCCTAGCGGGGGGGCCAACAATGAGCAGTTCTTC. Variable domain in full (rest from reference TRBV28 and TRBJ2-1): DVKVTQSSRYLVKRTGEKVFLECVQDMDHENMFWYRQDPGLGLRLIYFSYDVKMKEKGDIPEGYSVSREKKERFSLILESASTNQTSMYLCASRHPSGGANNEQFFGPGTRLTVL.

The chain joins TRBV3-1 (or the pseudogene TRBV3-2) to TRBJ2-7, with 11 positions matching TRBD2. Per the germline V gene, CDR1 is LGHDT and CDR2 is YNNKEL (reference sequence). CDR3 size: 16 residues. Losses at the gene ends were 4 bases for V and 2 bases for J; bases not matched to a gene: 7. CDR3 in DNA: TGTGCCAGCAGCCCCCGACTAGCGGGGACCACCTACGAGCAGTACTTC. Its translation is CASSPRLAGTTYEQYF.

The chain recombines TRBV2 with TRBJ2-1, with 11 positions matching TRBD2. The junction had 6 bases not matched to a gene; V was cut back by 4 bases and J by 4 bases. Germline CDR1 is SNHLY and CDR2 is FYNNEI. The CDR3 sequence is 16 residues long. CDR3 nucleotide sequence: TGTGCCAGCAGTGGGGGGACTAGCGGTCGTTACAATGAGCAGTTCTTC. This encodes CASSGGTSGRYNEQFF. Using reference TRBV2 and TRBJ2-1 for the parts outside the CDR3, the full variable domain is EPEVTQTPSHQVTQMGQEVILRCVPISNHLYFYWYRQILGQKVEFLVSFYNNEISEKSEIFDDQFSVERPDGSNFTLKIRSTKLEDSAMYFCASSGGTSGRYNEQFFGPGTRLTVL.

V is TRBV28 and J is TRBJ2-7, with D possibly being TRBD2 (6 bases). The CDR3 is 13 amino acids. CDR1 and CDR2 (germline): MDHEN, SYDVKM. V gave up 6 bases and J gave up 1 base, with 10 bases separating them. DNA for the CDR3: TGTGCCAGCAGCCGTGGACTATCCTACGAGCAGTACTTC. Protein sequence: CASSRGLSYEQYF.

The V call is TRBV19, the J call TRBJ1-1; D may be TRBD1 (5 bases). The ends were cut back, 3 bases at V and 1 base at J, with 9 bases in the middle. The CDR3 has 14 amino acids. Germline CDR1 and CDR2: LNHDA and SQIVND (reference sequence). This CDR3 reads CASSIDGANTEAFF. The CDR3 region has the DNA TGTGCCAGTAGTATTGATGGGGCGAACACTGAAGCTTTCTTT. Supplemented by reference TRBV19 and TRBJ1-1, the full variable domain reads DGGITQSPKYLFRKEGQNVTLSCEQNLNHDAMYWYRQDPGQGLRLIYYSQIVNDFQKGDIAEGYSVSREKKESFPLTVTSAQKNPTAFYLCASSIDGANTEAFFGQGTRLTVV.

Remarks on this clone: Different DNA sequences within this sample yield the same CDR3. The CDR3 loop reads CASKTGTSGNTGELFF. The DNA of the CDR3 is TGTGCCAGTAAGACGGGGACTAGCGGAAACACCGGGGAGCTGTTTTTT. The J gene is TRBJ2-2, the V gene TRBV19, with 11 positions matching TRBD2. The V segment lost 7 bases and the J segment 2 bases; nucleotides outside the gene matches: 6. Germline V gene sequence: CDR1 LNHDA, CDR2 SQIVND (reference sequence). CDR3 length equals 16 residues.

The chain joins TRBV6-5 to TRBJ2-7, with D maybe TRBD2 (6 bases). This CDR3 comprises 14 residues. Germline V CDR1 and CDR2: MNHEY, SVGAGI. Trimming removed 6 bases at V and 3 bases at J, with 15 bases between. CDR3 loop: CASRNKAGNYEQYF. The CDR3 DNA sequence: TGTGCCAGCAGGAATAAAGCGGGTAACTACGAGCAGTACTTC.

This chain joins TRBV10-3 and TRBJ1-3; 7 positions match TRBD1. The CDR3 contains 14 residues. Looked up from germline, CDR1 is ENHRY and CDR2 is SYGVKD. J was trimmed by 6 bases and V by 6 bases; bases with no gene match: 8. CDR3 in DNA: TGTGCCATCAGCTACAGGGGACGGCAAAACACCATATATTTT. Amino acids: CAISYRGRQNTIYF.

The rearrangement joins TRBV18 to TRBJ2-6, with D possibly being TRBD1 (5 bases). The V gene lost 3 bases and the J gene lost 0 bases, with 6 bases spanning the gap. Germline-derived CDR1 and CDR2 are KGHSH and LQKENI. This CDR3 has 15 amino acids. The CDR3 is CASSPDISGANVLTF. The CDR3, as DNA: TGTGCCAGCTCACCGGACATCTCTGGGGCCAACGTCCTGACTTTC.

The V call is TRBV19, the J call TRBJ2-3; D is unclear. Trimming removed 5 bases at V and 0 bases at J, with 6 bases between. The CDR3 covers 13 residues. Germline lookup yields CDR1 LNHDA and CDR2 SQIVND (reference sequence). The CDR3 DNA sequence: TGTGCCAGTAGTGGCTTGAGCACAGATACGCAGTATTTT. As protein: CASSGLSTDTQYF.